The 27 T cell receptor beta chains listed next were all sequenced from one sample in a study of CD8+ T cells in alopecia areata. The sample's treatment: oral pan-JAK inhibitor, 5-10 mg twice daily. Alopecia areata patients had lesional scalp punch biopsies and peripheral blood taken from them. Once RNA had been extracted, it was reverse transcribed into cDNA to act as the sequencing template. Using immunoSEQ multiplex PCR, the repertoire was profiled, and TCRdb retains in-frame clones only, with some absent. The top ten hold 7.9% of the sample, which has approximately 4,300 clones, 69% seen once. Here the sequenced sample was skin, taken at week 24, from a patient treated with tofacitinib. The receptors shown here come from a human donor with alopecia areata.

Only a few counts were recorded for this clone. The V gene is TRBV7-9, the J gene TRBJ1-1; D is perhaps TRBD1 (5 bases). This CDR3 contains 13 residues. Per germline, CDR1 SEHNR and CDR2 FQNEAQ (reference sequence). V was pared by 1 base and J by 3 bases, with 6 bases between. CDR3: CASSLGQHTEAFF. The CDR3 nucleotides are TGTGCCAGCAGCTTAGGACAGCACACTGAAGCTTTCTTT.

This clone has only a few counts. The chain employs TRBV30 and TRBJ2-7; D unresolved. CDR3 length: 11 residues. V was cut by 5 bases and J by 3 bases, with 8 bases left in between. The germline CDR1 and CDR2 sequences are GTSNPN and SVGIG (reference sequence). CDR3 in amino acids: CAWAIDYEQYF. The CDR3 DNA sequence: TGTGCCTGGGCCATCGACTACGAGCAGTACTTC.

By sample fraction, this clone is large (0.1 to 1%). This chain uses TRBV4-1 with TRBJ2-2; the D is unclear. The CDR3 consists of 16 residues. Between the trimmed V and J ends, which lost 0 bases and 4 bases, there was a span of 12 bases. The germline V gene encodes CDR1 MGHRA and CDR2 YSYEKL. CDR3 nucleotides: TGCGCCAGCAGCCAAGAAACTCATCCGGGCACCGGGGAGCTGTTTTTT. Its translation: CASSQETHPGTGELFF.

This sequence joins TRBV7-9 and TRBJ1-1; 8 bases line up with TRBD1. Germline lookup yields CDR1 SEHNR and CDR2 FQNEAQ (reference sequence). V trimming: 2 bases; J trimming: 2 bases; junction bases outside the gene matches: 13. This CDR3 comprises 18 residues. CDR3 amino acids: CASSLRGTGIRDNTEAFF. The CDR3 DNA reads TGTGCCAGCAGCTTAAGAGGGACAGGTATCAGAGACAACACTGAAGCTTTCTTT.

The rearrangement joins TRBV11-2 to TRBJ2-6; D is unresolved. This CDR3 contains 17 residues. The V end was cut by 5 bases, the J end by 3 bases, with 17 bases between. The germline V gene encodes CDR1 SGHAT and CDR2 FQNNGV. This CDR3 is CASSPDRGWVGANVLTF. The CDR3 DNA sequence: TGTGCCAGCAGCCCTGACCGTGGGTGGGTTGGGGCCAACGTCCTGACTTTC.

The chain is built from TRBV7-2 and TRBJ2-1, with TRBD1 matching 8 bases. Per germline, CDR1 SGHTA and CDR2 FQGNSA. Losses at the gene ends were 5 bases for V and 8 bases for J; bases not matched to a gene: 11. The CDR3 consists of 15 residues. Here the CDR3 reads CASSPQTGVGHEQFF. CDR3 coding DNA: TGTGCCAGCAGCCCACAGACAGGGGTGGGCCATGAGCAGTTCTTC.

There are a few counts of this clone. The chain has TRBV7-2 and TRBJ2-7, with 13 bases identical to TRBD2. With 5 bases clipped from V and 3 bases from J, the junction kept 1 base outside the gene matches. This CDR3 comprises 14 residues. Germline CDR1 is SGHTA and CDR2 is FQGNSA. CDR3 in amino acids: CASSRLAGGYEQYF. The CDR3 coding sequence is TGTGCCAGCAGCCGACTAGCGGGAGGCTACGAGCAGTACTTC.

This clone was recorded a few times. The chain carries TRBV6-6 and TRBJ2-5, with 8 bases aligning to TRBD1. Germline CDR1 reads MNHNY; CDR2 reads SVGAGI (reference sequence). Trimming removed 6 bases from V and 1 base from J; junction bases left unmatched: 4. The CDR3 is 14 amino acids. The CDR3 nucleotides read TGTGCCAGCAGATATGGGACAGGCCAAGAGACCCAGTACTTC. Protein: CASRYGTGQETQYF.

This clone has only a few counts. This chain links TRBV21-1 with TRBJ1-1; TRBD1 was called by the table and not checked on the DNA. TRBV21-1 is reported as a pseudogene. This CDR3 has 16 residues. CDR3 coding DNA: TGTGCCAGCAGCAAAGCGGTATATAGGACAATCGTAGATGCTTTCTTT. Translation: CASSKAVYRTIVDAFF.

The V and J genes are TRBV10-3 and TRBJ2-2; TRBD2 might be the D (6 bases). The CDR3 is 17 residues long. Germline-derived CDR1 and CDR2 are ENHRY and SYGVKD. V lost 8 bases and J lost 4, with 23 bases in between. This CDR3 reads CAIGGQSRRGFTGELFF. The CDR3, as DNA: TGTGCCATCGGTGGCCAGAGTAGGAGGGGTTTCACCGGGGAGCTGTTTTTT.

This clone was seen more than once but under ten times. The rearrangement uses TRBV6-1 and TRBJ2-5; tentative D call: TRBD2 (6 bases). Germline V gives CDR1 MNHNS, CDR2 SASEGT. V lost 2 bases, J lost 5 bases, and 15 bases lay in between. This CDR3 region has 15 residues. CDR3 sequence (DNA): TGTGCCAGCAGTGAAAGGGAGGTTAAGGGGGAGACCCAGTACTTC. Encoded protein: CASSEREVKGETQYF.

Sample share makes this clone large. The rearrangement links TRBV7-3 to TRBJ2-1, with D hard to call. Germline assignment: CDR1 SGHTA and CDR2 FQGTGA. Trimming took 2 bases from V and 5 from J, leaving 10 bases between them. The CDR3 is 14 residues long. The CDR3 here is CASSLLTRDNEQFF. CDR3 in DNA: TGTGCCAGCAGCTTATTGACCCGGGACAATGAGCAGTTCTTC.

The CDR3 nucleotides read TGTGCCAGCAGCGGTAACAGGGGCTGGAGCTATGGCTACACCTTC. It yields the protein CASSGNRGWSYGYTF. This chain uses TRBV7-2 with TRBJ1-2, with 7 bases lining up with TRBD1. Germline trimming cut 5 bases from V and 4 bases from J; bases unmatched to any gene: 10. The germline V gene has CDR1 SGHTA and CDR2 FQGNSA. The CDR3 covers 15 residues.

The rearrangement links TRBV5-6 to TRBJ2-1; D uncertain. V gave up 1 base and J gave up 0 bases, with 8 bases separating them. There are 15 residues in the CDR3. Germline V lookup: CDR1 SGHDT, CDR2 YYEEEE. In DNA, the CDR3 is TGTGCCAGCAGCTTGCCTGGAGACTCCTACAATGAGCAGTTCTTC. Protein product: CASSLPGDSYNEQFF.

The DNA for the CDR3 is TGTGCCAGCAGTGAAGCGGAGGGACAGGGAGGCGAAAAACTGTTTTTT. Translated: CASSEAEGQGGEKLFF. The rearrangement links TRBV6-1 to TRBJ1-4; TRBD1 aligns across 9 bases. The germline CDR1 and CDR2 sequences are MNHNS and SASEGT. The CDR3 is 16 residues long. Unmatched junction bases numbered 7, after V lost 0 bases and J lost 8 bases.

The CDR3 nucleotides are TGTGCCTGGGACAGGGGATTTAGCACAGATACGCAGTATTTT. Its protein product is CAWDRGFSTDTQYF. V usage is TRBV30 and J usage is TRBJ2-3, with 8 nucleotides matching TRBD1. In germline, CDR1 is GTSNPN, CDR2 SVGIG (reference sequence). Unmatched junction bases numbered 4, after V lost 5 bases and J lost 0 bases. The CDR3 sequence is 14 residues long.

The rearrangement links TRBV5-5 to TRBJ2-7, with D perhaps TRBD1 (5 bases). Germline V gene lookup returns CDR1 SGHKS and CDR2 YYEKEE (reference sequence). The CDR3 spans 15 residues. V was clipped by 4 bases and J by 2 bases, with 16 bases between them. Written as DNA, the CDR3 is TGTGCCAGCAGCCTCAACTCAGGGTACACCTACGAGCAGTACTTC. It translates to CASSLNSGYTYEQYF.

This clone was recorded a few times. V and J are TRBV2 and TRBJ2-5, with D perhaps TRBD1 (6 bases). Germline V gives CDR1 SNHLY, CDR2 FYNNEI. V dropped 2 bases and J dropped 5 bases, with 18 bases sitting between them. CDR3 length equals 16 residues. This CDR3 reads CASSEQGRGLQETQYF. The DNA for the CDR3 is TGTGCCAGCAGTGAACAGGGGCGCGGGCTCCAGGAGACCCAGTACTTC.

The J gene is TRBJ2-1, the V gene TRBV4-2, with D possibly matching TRBD2 (6 bases). V was shortened by 5 bases and J by 9 bases, with 26 bases between the two germline ends. The CDR3 loop spans 17 amino acids. Germline CDR1 reads LGHNA; CDR2 reads YNFKEQ. As DNA, the CDR3 is TGTGCCAGCAGCAGCACCTTTAGCGGTAGTATGGGGAGTGAGCAGTTCTTC. This gives the protein CASSSTFSGSMGSEQFF.

As concerns this clone: The junction differs from germline at one of its ends, possibly a read error. The CDR3, as DNA: TGTGCCGGCAGTGAGACGCGGGGCGAAAAACTGTTTTTT. Translation: CAGSETRGEKLFF. V is TRBV6-5 and J is TRBJ1-4; possible D gene TRBD1, 5 bases. Germline loops: CDR1 MNHEY, CDR2 SVGAGI. The CDR3 loop spans 13 amino acids.

The chain uses TRBV6-1 and TRBJ1-1; D is perhaps TRBD1 (5 bases). The V end lost 2 bases, the J end lost 7 bases, and 14 bases lay between the germline ends. The germline gives CDR1 MNHNS, CDR2 SASEGT. This CDR3 has 14 amino acids. The CDR3 nucleotides are TGTGCCAGCAGTGAACATACAGGCATTCTTGAAGCTTTCTTT. The encoded protein is CASSEHTGILEAFF.

This clone is large. The rearrangement links TRBV4-2 to TRBJ2-3; 8 nucleotides line up with TRBD1. This CDR3 has 15 residues. CDR1 and CDR2 from the germline V gene are LGHNA and YNFKEQ. Germline trimming cut 4 bases from V and 2 bases from J; bases unmatched to any gene: 5. For the CDR3, the DNA is TGTGCCAGCAGCCTACAGGGGGAAGTCACAGATACGCAGTATTTT. Translated: CASSLQGEVTDTQYF.

This clone was picked up a small number of times. The gene calls are TRBV28 and TRBJ2-7; TRBD1 matches at 7 bases. From germline, CDR1 is MDHEN and CDR2 SYDVKM. V gave up 6 bases and J gave up 0 bases; unmatched junction bases: 8. The CDR3 has 15 residues. As DNA, the CDR3 is TGTGCCAGCAGCCCATCGACAGGGAGCTCCTACGAGCAGTACTTC. Amino acids: CASSPSTGSSYEQYF.

V gene TRBV5-1 combines with J gene TRBJ2-2, with TRBD1 identical over 9 bases. Per germline, CDR1 SGHRS and CDR2 YFSETQ. J was trimmed by 5 bases and V by 2 bases; bases with no gene match: 4. This CDR3 comprises 15 residues. The CDR3 loop reads CASSLQGARTGELFF. DNA of the CDR3: TGCGCCAGCAGCTTACAGGGGGCGCGAACCGGGGAGCTGTTTTTT.

The rearrangement links TRBV5-6 to TRBJ1-1, with D perhaps TRBD1 (6 bases). The CDR3 spans 17 residues. Germline loops: CDR1 SGHDT, CDR2 YYEEEE. The V and J ends lost 2 bases and 3 bases respectively, with 20 bases between them. This CDR3 is CASSLGSLRGAYTEAFF. CDR3 coding DNA: TGTGCCAGCAGCTTAGGCAGTTTAAGGGGGGCGTACACTGAAGCTTTCTTT.

The genes are TRBV9 and TRBJ1-1; D is ambiguous. Germline loops: CDR1 SGDLS, CDR2 YYNGEE. V dropped 0 bases and J dropped 1 base, with 4 bases sitting between them. The CDR3 length is 13 residues. CDR3 region: CASSVEGNTEAFF. In nucleotides, the CDR3 is TGTGCCAGCAGCGTAGAGGGGAACACTGAAGCTTTCTTT.

This rearrangement joins TRBV4-1 to TRBJ2-1, with D unresolved. This CDR3 contains 15 residues. The germline V gene encodes CDR1 MGHRA and CDR2 YSYEKL. Deletions cut 1 base from V and 0 bases from J, with 7 bases between. The CDR3 reads CASSQVVSSYNEQFF. The CDR3 DNA sequence: TGCGCCAGCAGCCAAGTGGTCAGCTCCTACAATGAGCAGTTCTTC.